This T cell receptor (beta chain) was observed in a study of blood T cells in healthy people across ages. Study conclusions and caveats: Roughly linear age-related decline in beta diversity appeared, significant by age around 38.

V was clipped by 8 bases and J by 11 bases, with 27 bases between them. The CDR3 has 16 residues. The sample, 7.5 to 10 milliliters of peripheral blood, was drawn from each donor. A second PCR, run for about 6 to 11 cycles, used a sample-barcoded 5' primer plus a J-beta primer mix. MiXCR, applied by TCRdb to the 5' RACE reads, yields one record per CDR3 protein. The sample lists roughly 800,000 distinct CDR3 sequences; approximately 25% were seen once. As regards this clonotype: As yet, its antigen is unknown.

The same data also went into a second study, on T cells of mothers and their children.

The genes are TRBV12-3 or TRBV12-4 and TRBJ1-4, with TRBD1 as a possible D gene (6 bases). The TCR was taken from a boy under 18 in good health. Input material: blood. The CDR3: CASGLLQGRGAKKLFF. The CDR3, as DNA: TGTGCCAGCGGCCTTTTGCAGGGAAGGGGGGCAAAGAAACTGTTTTTT.